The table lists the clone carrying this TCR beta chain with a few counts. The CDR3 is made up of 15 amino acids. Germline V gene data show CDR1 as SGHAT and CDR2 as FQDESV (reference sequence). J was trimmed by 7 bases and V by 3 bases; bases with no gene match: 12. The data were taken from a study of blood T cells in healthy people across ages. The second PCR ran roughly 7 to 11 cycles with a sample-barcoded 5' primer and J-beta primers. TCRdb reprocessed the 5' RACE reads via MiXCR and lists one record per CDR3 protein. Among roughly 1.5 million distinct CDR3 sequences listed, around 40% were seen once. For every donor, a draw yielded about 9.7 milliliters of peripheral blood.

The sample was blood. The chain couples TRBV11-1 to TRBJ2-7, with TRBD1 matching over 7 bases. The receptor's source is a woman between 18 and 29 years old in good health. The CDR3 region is CASSLPGGLYNEQYF. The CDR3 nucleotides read TGTGCCAGCAGCTTGCCAGGGGGTCTCTACAATGAGCAGTACTTC.